One and the same sample provided the 32 T cell receptor beta chains below, sequenced in a study of T cells in narcolepsy. The data were produced by immunoSEQ multiplex PCR, yet TCRdb's version contains in-frame clones alone and is incomplete. The data hold 17,000 or so clones, with 72% observed a single time. The sequencing sample was made of CD45RA- memory CD8+ T cells from PBMCs. These receptors came from a human donor with narcolepsy.

Only a few counts were recorded for this clone. The DNA for the CDR3 is TGCAGCGTTGAAGATGGCCCAGCGGCCTCCTACGAGCAGTACTTC. This encodes CSVEDGPAASYEQYF. V and J are TRBV29-1 and TRBJ2-7; D perhaps matches TRBD2 (5 bases). CDR1 and CDR2 from the germline V gene are SQVTM and ANQGSEA. V lost 0 bases to trimming and J lost 0 bases, with 12 bases between them. The CDR3 length is 15 residues.

V usage is TRBV9 and J usage is TRBJ2-3; D is perhaps TRBD2 (6 bases). The CDR3 consists of 16 residues. V lost 4 bases and J lost 4, with 19 bases in between. Germline lookup yields CDR1 SGDLS and CDR2 YYNGEE. DNA for the CDR3: TGTGCCAGCAGCTACCCCTCGGGAGAGGGGTCAGATACGCAGTATTTT. It specifies CASSYPSGEGSDTQYF.

The chain has TRBV2 and TRBJ2-3; D is ambiguous. V gave up 6 bases and J gave up 3 bases, with 4 bases separating them. Germline CDR1 is SNHLY and CDR2 is FYNNEI. CDR3 size: 11 residues. The CDR3 here is CASSQTDTQYF. CDR3 coding DNA: TGTGCCAGCAGCCAAACAGATACGCAGTATTTT.

The CDR3 region has the DNA TGTGCCAGCAGCCCCGGGACAGGGAACCAGCCCCAGCATTTT. As protein: CASSPGTGNQPQHF. The chain is built from TRBV5-4 and TRBJ1-5, with 9 bases aligning to TRBD1. V lost 4 bases to trimming and J lost 7 bases; unmatched junction nucleotides: 6. This CDR3 is built from 14 residues. Per germline, CDR1 SGHNT and CDR2 YYREEE (reference sequence).

In this sample, this clone turned up a few times. V gene TRBV5-6 combines with J gene TRBJ2-3; 7 nucleotides line up with TRBD2. CDR1 and CDR2 from the germline V gene are SGHDT and YYEEEE. The CDR3 spans 15 residues. The junction had 10 bases not matched to a gene; V was cut back by 0 bases and J by 9 bases. This chain's CDR3 is CASSLARGGPETQYF. For the CDR3, the DNA is TGTGCCAGCAGCTTGGCCCGGGGAGGGCCGGAAACGCAGTATTTT. The whole variable domain, remainder taken from reference TRBV5-6 and TRBJ2-3, is DAGVTQSPTHLIKTRGQQVTLRCSPKSGHDTVSWYQQALGQGPQFIFQYYEEEERQRGNFPDRFSGHQFPNYSSELNVNALLLGDSALYLCASSLARGGPETQYFGPGTRLTVL.

The V and J genes are TRBV27 and TRBJ2-4; 7 bases match TRBD1. The CDR3 runs 19 residues. The J segment lost 0 bases and the V segment lost 3 bases, leaving 14 bases of the junction unmatched. Germline CDR1 is MNHEY and CDR2 is SMNVEV (reference sequence). CDR3 protein: CASSFFLPGTATAKNIQYF. The CDR3, as DNA: TGTGCCAGCAGTTTTTTTCTTCCCGGGACAGCGACAGCCAAAAACATTCAGTACTTC.

The chain recombines TRBV11-3 with TRBJ1-1; D is undetermined. Trimming took off 3 bases at V and 1 base at J, with 6 bases between the two ends. The CDR3 has 13 residues. The germline V gene has CDR1 SGHNT and CDR2 YENEEA. CDR3 in amino acids: CASSFGRNTEAFF. CDR3 nucleotides: TGTGCCAGCAGCTTTGGCAGGAACACTGAAGCTTTCTTT. The whole variable domain, filled in from reference TRBV11-3 and TRBJ1-1, reads EAGVVQSPRYKIIEKKQPVAFWCNPISGHNTLYWYLQNLGQGPELLIRYENEEAVDDSQLPKDRFSAERLKGVDSTLKIQPAELGDSAVYLCASSFGRNTEAFFGQGTRLTVV.

The chain combines TRBV6-1 with TRBJ2-7; no clear D gene. Germline V CDR1 and CDR2: MNHNS, SASEGT. This CDR3 is built from 14 residues. The V end lost 0 bases, the J end lost 5 bases, and 11 bases lay between the germline ends. Here the CDR3 reads CASSEALIIDEQYF. Written as DNA, the CDR3 is TGTGCCAGCAGTGAAGCGCTCATCATTGACGAGCAGTACTTC.

This CDR3 reads CASSLEDNEQFF. The CDR3 DNA reads TGTGCCAGCAGCTTGGAGGACAATGAGCAGTTCTTC. The rearrangement uses TRBV5-6 and TRBJ2-1; D gene ambiguous. Germline V gives CDR1 SGHDT, CDR2 YYEEEE. There are 12 residues in the CDR3. V lost 0 bases, J lost 5 bases, and 3 bases lay in between.

In regard to this clone: The CDR3 ends on some other residue instead of the conserved phenylalanine or tryptophan, so this is likely a read error. No DNA is shown, since the ends of the CDR3 on it are uncertain; the CDR3 is the one TCRdb lists. J is TRBJ1-3 and V is TRBV11-2. CDR1 is SGHAT and CDR2 is FQNNGV in the germline V gene. The CDR3 is 8 residues long, ends included. The CDR3 reads CASSFHLV.

CDR3: CASSEEYNSPLHF. The DNA for the CDR3 is TGTGCCAGCAGCGAAGAGTATAATTCACCCCTCCACTTT. The rearrangement uses TRBV9 and TRBJ1-6; D unresolved. The CDR3 totals 13 residues. The V end was cut by 3 bases, the J end by 4 bases, with 5 bases between. CDR1 is SGDLS, CDR2 YYNGEE, per germline.

The table lists this clone with a count of one. CDR3 in amino acids: CASKSGSSYEQYF. The DNA of the CDR3 is TGTGCCAGCAAAAGCGGAAGCTCCTACGAGCAGTACTTC. The rearrangement links TRBV6-6 to TRBJ2-7; D may be TRBD2 (5 bases). CDR3 length: 13 residues. V was cut by 7 bases and J by 0 bases, with 10 bases left in between. Germline V gene lookup returns CDR1 MNHNY and CDR2 SVGAGI (reference sequence).

The rearrangement joins TRBV6-1 to TRBJ2-3, with TRBD1 matching over 7 bases. This CDR3 is 17 amino acids long. The V and J ends lost 0 bases and 5 bases, in that order; junction bases with no gene match: 11. Germline loops: CDR1 MNHNS, CDR2 SASEGT. The CDR3 region has the DNA TGTGCCAGCAGTGAAGCGGTAGAGGACAGGAACGTAGATACGCAGTATTTT. Amino acid sequence: CASSEAVEDRNVDTQYF.

The chain joins TRBV7-9 to TRBJ1-2; D not certain. Germline CDR1 and CDR2: SEHNR and FQNEAQ (reference sequence). The V end was cut by 3 bases, the J end by 4 bases, with 9 bases between. The CDR3 is 13 residues long. As DNA, the CDR3 is TGTGCCAGCAGCTTGGGTCCCGGCTATGGCTACACCTTC. This codes for CASSLGPGYGYTF. Full variable domain (missing parts from reference TRBV7-9 and TRBJ1-2): DTGVSQNPRHKITKRGQNVTFRCDPISEHNRLYWYRQTLGQGPEFLTYFQNEAQLEKSRLLSDRFSAERPKGSFSTLEIQRTEQGDSAMYLCASSLGPGYGYTFGSGTRLTVV.

There are a few counts of this clone. DNA for the CDR3: TGTGCCAGCAGTTACGGGAGTAACACTGAAGCTTTCTTT. Its translation: CASSYGSNTEAFF. V usage is TRBV6-5 and J usage is TRBJ1-1; D gene unclear. Trimming pared 2 bases from V and 2 bases from J, leaving 6 bases between. CDR3 length: 13 residues. CDR1 and CDR2 (germline): MNHEY, SVGAGI.

The chain is built from TRBV5-6 and TRBJ2-7; TRBD1 matches at 10 bases. Trimming at V came to 4 bases and at J to 2 bases, leaving 6 bases not matched to a gene. The CDR3 consists of 15 residues. The germline gives CDR1 SGHDT, CDR2 YYEEEE. This chain's CDR3 is CASSEGDRGPYEQYF. In DNA, the CDR3 is TGTGCCAGCAGCGAGGGGGACAGGGGTCCCTACGAGCAGTACTTC.

This clone turned up a few times. This chain connects TRBV10-3 to TRBJ1-2; 7 bases line up with TRBD1. Germline V gene data show CDR1 as ENHRY and CDR2 as SYGVKD. CDR3 length: 15 residues. The junction had 10 bases not matched to a gene; V was cut back by 7 bases and J by 2 bases. In DNA form, the CDR3 reads TGTGCCATCACCGATCAAAAACAGGGGAACTATGGCTACACCTTC. Translated: CAITDQKQGNYGYTF.

V and J are TRBV7-9 and TRBJ2-3; D may be TRBD2 (5 bases). The V gene lost 5 bases and the J gene lost 0 bases, with 18 bases spanning the gap. Germline values: CDR1 SEHNR, CDR2 FQNEAQ (reference sequence). The CDR3 covers 17 residues. The CDR3, as DNA: TGTGCCAGCAGCCTACCGACGGGGTCCGGGAGCACAGATACGCAGTATTTT. As protein: CASSLPTGSGSTDTQYF.

Of note for this clone: Compared with germline, one end of the junction differs, possibly owing to a read error. This chain joins TRBV2 and TRBJ2-7; D perhaps matches TRBD2 (5 bases). This CDR3 is built from 15 residues. Germline CDR1 and CDR2: SNHLY and FYNNEI. CDR3 in DNA: TGTGCCAGCAGCGAAGACACTAGACTACTCTACGAGCAGTACTTC. Its translation: CASSEDTRLLYEQYF.

This clone was recorded a few times. The chain employs TRBV4-2 and TRBJ2-3, with 8 bases matching TRBD2. The germline V gene encodes CDR1 LGHNA and CDR2 YNFKEQ. CDR3 length: 18 amino acids. With 0 bases clipped from V and 3 bases from J, the junction kept 11 bases outside the gene matches. CDR3 in DNA: TGTGCCAGCAGCCAAGAGGATCCTAGCGGGTATGTGACAGATACGCAGTATTTT. Translating gives CASSQEDPSGYVTDTQYF.

This clone was seen a few times. The V call is TRBV7-6, the J call TRBJ2-7; a possible D gene is TRBD1 (6 bases). The germline CDR1 and CDR2 sequences are SGHVS and FNYEAQ. The CDR3 length is 15 residues. The germline V and J ends were trimmed by 5 bases and 0 bases, with 14 bases remaining between them. The CDR3 spells CASSDGQLSSYEQYF. DNA for the CDR3: TGTGCCAGCAGCGATGGACAGCTTAGCTCCTACGAGCAGTACTTC.

This clone has more than one count but fewer than ten. The J gene is TRBJ2-7, the V gene TRBV4-1; D not certain. V lost 4 bases, J lost 4 bases, and 11 bases lay in between. This CDR3 has 13 residues. Looked up from germline, CDR1 is MGHRA and CDR2 is YSYEKL. For the CDR3, the DNA is TGCGCCAGCAGCCTCTCGGCGAAATACGAGCAGTACTTC. Its protein is CASSLSAKYEQYF.

This clone is a singleton in its sample. V gene TRBV7-9 combines with J gene TRBJ1-2; no clear D gene. V lost 3 bases, J lost 4 bases, and 9 bases lay in between. Germline V gives CDR1 SEHNR, CDR2 FQNEAQ (reference sequence). The CDR3 extends over 13 amino acids. The CDR3 region has the DNA TGTGCCAGCAGCTTCGGTCAGACCTATGGCTACACCTTC. This translates into CASSFGQTYGYTF.

This clone has only a few counts. The chain is built from TRBV11-3 and TRBJ1-2; D perhaps matches TRBD1 (6 bases). The CDR3 totals 12 residues. Germline loops: CDR1 SGHNT, CDR2 YENEEA. With 11 bases removed from V and 4 bases from J, the gap between germline ends came to 14 bases. The DNA for the CDR3 is TGTGCCTCCTCAGGGGACGGCTATGGCTACACCTTC. Translating it yields CASSGDGYGYTF. The entire variable domain, with the rest obtained from reference TRBV11-3 and TRBJ1-2, is as follows: EAGVVQSPRYKIIEKKQPVAFWCNPISGHNTLYWYLQNLGQGPELLIRYENEEAVDDSQLPKDRFSAERLKGVDSTLKIQPAELGDSAVYLCASSGDGYGYTFGSGTRLTVV.

The CDR3 sequence is CASSPSRVAYEQYF. The CDR3 DNA follows: TGTGCCAGCAGCCCAAGCAGGGTCGCCTACGAGCAGTACTTC. The chain uses TRBV9 and TRBJ2-7; D perhaps matches TRBD1 (5 bases). Germline CDR1 SGDLS, CDR2 YYNGEE. This CDR3 is 14 amino acids long. Trimming pared 4 bases from V and 2 bases from J, leaving 13 bases between. Based on the CDR3 plus reference TRBV9 and TRBJ2-7, the full variable domain is DSGVTQTPKHLITATGQRVTLRCSPRSGDLSVYWYQQSLDQGLQFLIQYYNGEERAKGNILERFSAQQFPDLHSELNLSSLELGDSALYFCASSPSRVAYEQYFGPGTRLTVT.

The rearrangement joins TRBV9 to TRBJ2-1; no firm D call. Trimming took off 0 bases at V and 3 bases at J, with 7 bases between the two ends. The CDR3 covers 14 residues. Germline CDR1 reads SGDLS; CDR2 reads YYNGEE. The CDR3 nucleotides are TGTGCCAGCAGCGTAGACCCTAGCTACAATGAGCAGTTCTTC. It encodes CASSVDPSYNEQFF.

The chain couples TRBV7-8 to TRBJ1-1; D gene uncertain. Between the trimmed V and J ends, which lost 2 bases and 1 base, there was a span of 5 bases. The CDR3 spans 13 residues. Per germline, CDR1 SGHVS and CDR2 FQNEAQ. CDR3: CASSLTANTEAFF. The CDR3 DNA reads TGTGCCAGCAGCTTAACGGCGAACACTGAAGCTTTCTTT.

The V and J genes are TRBV27 and TRBJ1-3; D uncertain. Germline V gives CDR1 MNHEY, CDR2 SMNVEV (reference sequence). The germline V and J ends were trimmed by 5 bases and 0 bases, with 11 bases remaining between them. The CDR3 is made up of 15 amino acids. The CDR3 nucleotides are TGTGCCAGCAGTCTGGACGGAAGCTCTGGAAACACCATATATTTT. Encoded protein: CASSLDGSSGNTIYF.

The chain couples TRBV5-4 to TRBJ2-1, with 9 bases lining up with TRBD1. V lost 3 bases, J lost 2 bases, and 3 bases stayed unmatched. There are 15 residues in the CDR3. Germline loops: CDR1 SGHNT, CDR2 YYREEE (reference sequence). CDR3 in amino acids: CASSWDRATYNEQFF. DNA for the CDR3: TGTGCCAGCAGCTGGGACAGGGCAACCTACAATGAGCAGTTCTTC. The variable domain in full, with the rest retrieved from reference TRBV5-4 and TRBJ2-1, is ETGVTQSPTHLIKTRGQQVTLRCSSQSGHNTVSWYQQALGQGPQFIFQYYREEENGRGNFPPRFSGLQFPNYSSELNVNALELDDSALYLCASSWDRATYNEQFFGPGTRLTVL.

This chain uses TRBV7-9 with TRBJ2-7, with D unclear. The ends were cut back, 2 bases at V and 2 bases at J, with 16 bases in the middle. The CDR3 contains 16 residues. Germline CDR1 reads SEHNR; CDR2 reads FQNEAQ (reference sequence). CDR3 sequence: CASSLIPDPLAYEQYF. DNA of the CDR3: TGTGCCAGCAGCTTAATCCCAGATCCTCTGGCCTACGAGCAGTACTTC.

The chain employs TRBV4-1 and TRBJ2-5, with D tentatively TRBD2 (6 bases). V lost 2 bases and J 3 bases, leaving 22 bases between the germline ends. The CDR3 extends over 18 amino acids. The V gene's germline CDR1 is MGHRA and CDR2 YSYEKL. The CDR3 nucleotides read TGCGCCAGCAGCCAATCCCCCGGGGGTGGGGGATTAGAAGAGACCCAGTACTTC. Translated, it gives CASSQSPGGGGLEETQYF.

This chain uses TRBV19 with TRBJ2-5; D may be TRBD1 (5 bases). The J call may be mistaken, given a closer DNA end match to TRBJ2-7. In germline, CDR1 is LNHDA, CDR2 SQIVND (reference sequence). The CDR3 sequence is 14 residues long. The CDR3 is CASSIGRGTYEQYF. For the CDR3, the DNA is TGTGCCAGTAGTATTGGTAGGGGAACCTACGAGCAGTACTTC.